This TCR beta chain was identified in a study of spatial heterogeneity in lung cancer. Study summary: The donor group consisted of roughly 76 patients who had untreated, early-stage non-small cell lung cancer. Sequenced follow-up PBMC samples came a median of roughly 2 years after resection, where available.

The sample's time point: blood at routine non-recurrence follow-up after resection. Whole RNA, isolated from tumor, nontumor lung or frozen PBMC, was sequenced without prior sorting. The CDR3 is made up of 13 amino acids. Germline V gene lookup returns CDR1 SEHNR and CDR2 FQNEAQ (reference sequence). By share, this clonotype counts as medium-sized. Every molecule of TCR cDNA had its own unique molecular identifier. One entry per CDR3 protein, called by TCRdb with MiXCR from the 5' RACE reads. Of approximately 43,000 distinct CDR3 sequences listed, roughly a tenth are singletons. The input for sequencing was PBMCs, taken at follow-up. J is TRBJ2-5 and V is TRBV7-9; D is uncertain. The receptor was derived from a female donor with early-stage non-small cell lung cancer. The CDR3 loop reads CATDPGFQETQYF. Here the CDR3 DNA reads TGTGCTACCGATCCGGGTTTCCAAGAGACCCAGTACTTC.